The entry that follows covers one T cell receptor beta chain sequence. The target antigen is unknown. The data were taken from a study of Ad26.COV2.S vaccination and SARS-CoV-2 variants. Whole-study findings and limits: Similar non-spike TCR breadth was seen in vaccine and placebo recipients.

The table came from immunoSEQ multiplex PCR; TCRdb's copy has only in-frame clones and leaves some out. The sample lists 400,000 to 450,000 clones, 90% occurring once. The germline V gene encodes CDR1 SGHAT and CDR2 FQDESV (reference sequence). The CDR3 loop spans 14 amino acids. V was clipped by 2 bases and J by 3 bases, with 8 bases between them. As to treatment: roughly 18 received Ad26.COV2.S at low or high dose, single or two shots; several received placebo; per-sample allocation not given. The samples were gathered on day 63 after the first injection of vaccine or placebo. This receptor was identified in a person between 18 and 59 years old who received the Ad26.COV2.S COVID-19 vaccine or a placebo. The J gene is TRBJ1-3, the V gene TRBV11-1; possible D gene TRBD1, 5 bases. The sample consisted of peripheral blood, taken in a trial of Ad26.COV2.S vaccine versus placebo. The CDR3 sequence: CASSLSRDGNTIYF. CDR3 DNA: TGTGCCAGCAGCTTATCCAGGGATGGAAACACCATATATTTT.